A selection of T cell receptor beta chains follows, all from one sample in a study of CD8 T cells in Susac syndrome. TCRdb reanalysed the immunoSEQ multiplex PCR reads using MiXCR and keeps one entry per CDR3 protein. The table lists some 170,000 distinct CDR3 sequences, roughly 94% of them singletons, with 0.099% in the top ten. Sequencing input: CD4+ T cells from PBMCs. Receptor source: a human donor with Susac syndrome. CDR3s include the opening cysteine and the closing phenylalanine or tryptophan. A D gene is named only where the DNA matches it firmly. The size entry is marked missing in some rows and otherwise reads once, few, many or a size class.

v_call	clone_size	j_call	d_call	cdr3_aa	cdr3_nt
TRBV19	.	TRBJ1-6	TRBD1	CASSISQDRRSSPLHF	TGTGCCAGTAGTATCTCTCAGGACAGGCGGAGTTCACCCCTCCACTTT
TRBV29-1	.	TRBJ1-1	.	CSDRQGGAEAFF	TGCAGCGATCGTCAGGGAGGAGCTGAAGCTTTCTTT
TRBV6-2/TRBV6-3	once	TRBJ2-4	.	CASTSLGPQYF	TGTGCCAGCACATCGTTGGGGCCTCAGTACTTC
TRBV28	.	TRBJ2-2	TRBD2	CASSQKREIGELFF	TGTGCCAGCAGTCAAAAGCGGGAGATCGGGGAGCTGTTTTTT
TRBV9	.	TRBJ2-1	.	CASSDRGGSYNEQFF	TGTGCCAGCAGCGACAGGGGGGGTTCATACAATGAGCAGTTCTTC
TRBV6-5	.	TRBJ2-7	.	CASSYSNSGVTEQYF	TGTGCCAGCAGTTACTCGAACTCAGGGGTCACCGAGCAGTACTTC
TRBV30	.	TRBJ2-3	TRBD1	CAWSRAQGVDTQYF	TGTGCCTGGAGTCGGGCACAGGGGGTAGATACGCAGTATTTT
TRBV7-2	.	TRBJ1-1	TRBD1	CASSYQGASEAFF	TGTGCCAGCAGCTATCAGGGGGCAAGTGAAGCTTTCTTT
TRBV20-1	.	TRBJ1-6	TRBD1	CSASLTGGSYNSPLHF	TGCAGTGCTAGCCTGACAGGGGGCTCCTATAATTCACCCCTCCACTTT
TRBV4-1	once	TRBJ1-1	TRBD1	CASSQDRGTEAFF	TGCGCCAGCAGCCAAGACAGGGGGACTGAAGCTTTCTTT
TRBV19	few	TRBJ2-1	.	CASSLGNYNEQFF	TGTGCCAGTAGTCTCGGGAACTACAATGAGCAGTTCTTC
TRBV27	.	TRBJ2-5	TRBD2	CASSLSTPREGLSGETQYF	TGTGCCAGCAGTTTATCGACTCCGCGGGAGGGCCTTTCGGGGGAGACCCAGTACTTC
TRBV2	.	TRBJ1-2	TRBD1	CASSWDRGDDGYTF	TGTGCCAGCAGTTGGGACAGGGGTGACGATGGCTACACCTTC
TRBV5-6	few	TRBJ2-1	.	CASRSGLNEQFF	TGTGCCAGCAGATCGGGACTGAATGAGCAGTTCTTC
TRBV6-2/TRBV6-3	.	TRBJ2-7	.	CASSWTVSYEQYF	TGTGCCAGCAGTTGGACAGTCTCCTACGAGCAGTACTTC
TRBV20-1	.	TRBJ2-1	TRBD2	CSARTAGAYNEQFF	TGCAGTGCTAGGACGGCGGGAGCCTACAATGAGCAGTTCTTC
TRBV13	once	TRBJ2-7	TRBD1	CASSLGTDSYEQYF	TGTGCCAGCAGCTTGGGGACAGACTCCTACGAGCAGTACTTC
TRBV14	.	TRBJ2-5	.	CASSHTTGQETQYF	TGTGCCAGCAGCCACACGACAGGCCAAGAGACCCAGTACTTC
TRBV6-1	once	TRBJ2-3	.	CASSPADSTDTQYF	TGTGCCAGCAGCCCGGCCGATAGCACAGATACGCAGTATTTT
TRBV13	.	TRBJ1-2	.	CASSLRERTATYGYTF	TGTGCCAGCAGCCTGAGGGAGAGGACAGCGACCTATGGCTACACCTTC
TRBV24-1	.	TRBJ2-1	TRBD2	CATSDFTSGRINEQFF	TGTGCCACCAGTGATTTTACTAGCGGGAGAATCAATGAGCAGTTCTTC
TRBV28	.	TRBJ2-7	TRBD2	CASLASGSYEQYF	TGTGCCAGCTTGGCTAGCGGGTCCTACGAGCAGTACTTC
TRBV12-3/TRBV12-4	once	TRBJ2-5	TRBD2	CASSPGGLAGAETQYF	TGTGCCAGCAGCCCCGGGGGCCTAGCGGGAGCGGAGACCCAGTACTTC
TRBV20-1	.	TRBJ2-7	.	CSARDPALERSYEQYF	TGCAGTGCTAGAGATCCCGCTTTGGAGCGCTCCTACGAGCAGTACTTC
TRBV9	.	TRBJ1-4	TRBD1	CASSVGGQLINEKLFF	TGTGCCAGCAGCGTAGGGGGACAGCTTATTAATGAAAAACTGTTTTTT
TRBV20-1	.	TRBJ2-5	.	CSAHGQETQYF	TGCAGTGCTCACGGTCAAGAGACCCAGTACTTC
TRBV29-1	.	TRBJ1-1	TRBD1	CSVARDRNTEAFF	TGCAGCGTTGCACGGGACAGGAACACTGAAGCTTTCTTT
TRBV7-9	.	TRBJ1-3	TRBD1	CASSKDRGSGNTIYF	TGTGCCAGCAGCAAGGACAGGGGCTCTGGAAACACCATATATTTT
TRBV9	once	TRBJ2-3	.	CASSVVTDTQYF	TGTGCCAGCAGCGTAGTAACAGATACGCAGTATTTT
TRBV23-1	.	TRBJ1-5	TRBD1	CASSSLGTGGAGEDQPQHF	TGCGCCAGCAGTTCCTTAGGGACAGGGGGCGCGGGTGAAGATCAGCCCCAGCATTTT
TRBV9	.	TRBJ1-1	.	CASSARWDTEAFF	TGTGCCAGCAGCGCCCGCTGGGACACTGAAGCTTTCTTT
TRBV7-9	.	TRBJ1-2	TRBD1	CASSPTRTGGEYGYTF	TGTGCCAGCAGCCCAACTCGGACAGGGGGAGAGTATGGCTACACCTTC
TRBV7-8	.	TRBJ2-2	.	CASSWRTSADGELFF	TGTGCCAGCAGCTGGCGAACCTCAGCTGACGGGGAGCTGTTTTTT
TRBV12-5	.	TRBJ1-1	.	CASGLDAIMNTEAFF	TGTGCTAGTGGTTTGGACGCCATCATGAACACTGAAGCTTTCTTT
TRBV20-1	.	TRBJ2-3	.	CSASAGPLRTDTQYF	TGCAGTGCTAGCGCGGGGCCCCTCCGCACAGATACGCAGTATTTT
TRBV15	.	TRBJ1-2	TRBD1	CATSRQGASPYGYTF	TGTGCCACCAGCAGACAGGGGGCATCCCCTTATGGCTACACCTTC
TRBV7-6	.	TRBJ1-1	TRBD1	CASSSWTGENTEAFF	TGTGCCAGCAGCTCCTGGACAGGAGAGAACACTGAAGCTTTCTTT
TRBV9	.	TRBJ2-1	.	CASSVAPQGTNEQFF	TGTGCCAGCAGCGTAGCCCCGCAGGGGACTAACGAGCAGTTCTTC
TRBV2	.	TRBJ2-1	.	CASSEFGSSYNEQFF	TGTGCCAGCAGTGAGTTTGGGAGCTCCTACAATGAGCAGTTCTTC
TRBV5-6	.	TRBJ2-5	TRBD2	CASSFTRGEETQYF	TGTGCCAGCAGCTTTACCCGGGGGGAGGAGACCCAGTACTTC
TRBV5-1	.	TRBJ2-2	.	CASRLTVNTGELFF	TGCGCCAGCAGATTGACTGTGAACACCGGGGAGCTGTTTTTT
TRBV7-8	once	TRBJ1-5	TRBD1	CASSSKGTGRSTRQPQHF	TGTGCCAGCAGCTCCAAGGGGACAGGGAGGTCAACAAGGCAGCCCCAGCATTTT
TRBV5-1	once	TRBJ1-1	.	CASSLEGGLTEAFF	TGCGCCAGCAGCTTGGAAGGCGGGCTCACTGAAGCTTTCTTT
TRBV29-1	.	TRBJ2-7	.	CSVWAGIAYEQYF	TGCAGCGTTTGGGCAGGGATCGCTTACGAGCAGTACTTC
TRBV12-5	.	TRBJ2-1	TRBD2	CASGSLTPGGDEQFF	TGTGCTAGTGGTTCACTCACACCGGGGGGAGATGAGCAGTTCTTC
TRBV27	.	TRBJ1-2	TRBD1	CASSSLARGHGYTF	TGTGCCAGCAGTTCGCTTGCCAGGGGGCACGGCTACACCTTC
TRBV20-1	.	TRBJ1-5	.	CSARQISNQPQHF	TGCAGTGCGCGCCAGATTAGCAATCAGCCCCAGCATTTT
TRBV29-1	.	TRBJ1-1	TRBD1	CSVCRSRTGNTEAFF	TGCAGCGTTTGCCGTAGTAGGACAGGGAACACTGAAGCTTTCTTT
TRBV29-1	.	TRBJ1-2	TRBD1	CSVERQGAQDGYTF	TGCAGCGTTGAAAGACAGGGCGCCCAGGATGGCTACACCTTC
TRBV20-1	.	TRBJ2-7	TRBD1	CSALGQGAYEQYF	TGCAGTGCTTTAGGACAGGGGGCCTACGAGCAGTACTTC
TRBV28	.	TRBJ2-7	TRBD1	CASRLTGGWEQYF	TGTGCCAGCAGACTGACAGGGGGCTGGGAGCAGTACTTC
TRBV4-2	.	TRBJ1-1	.	CASSQDPPGHYTEAFF	TGTGCCAGCAGCCAAGATCCCCCGGGACACTACACTGAAGCTTTCTTT